This T cell receptor (beta chain) was identified in a study of blood T cell repertoires in COVID-19. For the study at large: The United States, Italy and Spain provided the acute and convalescent COVID-19 samples. T cells, B-cell-depleted T cells, or PBMCs supplied cDNA or gDNA.

CDR1 is SQVTM and CDR2 is ANQGSEA in the germline V gene. The CDR3 is made up of 13 amino acids. V lost 5 bases to trimming and J lost 9 bases, with 17 bases between them. Clones were sequenced by immunoSEQ multiplex PCR, and TCRdb holds only the in-frame ones, with some missing. The profile shows 140,000 to 150,000 clones, roughly 80% of them singletons. What was sequenced was peripheral blood. The source is a man between 45 and 60 years old with active or convalescent COVID-19. This chain joins TRBV29-1 and TRBJ2-1; maybe TRBD1 (6 bases). The CDR3 DNA reads TGCAGCGTTTTATTAGGTGAACAGGGTGAGCAGTTCTTC. It is translated as CSVLLGEQGEQFF.